These 15 T cell receptor beta chains were all obtained from the same sample, sequenced in a study of graft-versus-host responses after intestinal transplantation. The data were produced by immunoSEQ multiplex PCR, yet TCRdb's version contains in-frame clones alone and is incomplete. Of 70,000 to 95,000 clones listed, over 85% are singletons. Their cognate antigens are unknown. Sequenced material: unstimulated CD8+ T cells sorted from spleen or lymph node cells, taken before transplant. The receptors here all came from a human donor who was the organ donor for an intestinal transplant.

The rearrangement joins TRBV7-6 to TRBJ2-2, with D possibly matching TRBD2 (6 bases). The CDR3 spans 14 residues. Per the germline V gene, CDR1 is SGHVS and CDR2 is FNYEAQ. V lost 4 bases and J lost 5, with 11 bases in between. In nucleotides, the CDR3 is TGTGCCAGCAGCTCACTAGGAGGGACCGGGGAGCTGTTTTTT. This sequence encodes CASSSLGGTGELFF.

The chain carries TRBV11-3 and TRBJ2-7; D is possibly TRBD1 (6 bases). Trimming stripped 4 bases from V and 0 bases from J, with 10 bases between. The CDR3 runs 14 residues. Germline V gene sequence: CDR1 SGHNT, CDR2 YENEEA. The CDR3 region has the DNA TGTGCCAGCAGCTCCCGGGACATCTCCTACGAGCAGTACTTC. This codes for CASSSRDISYEQYF.

This clone was seen just once. The chain joins TRBV27 to TRBJ1-5, with D possibly being TRBD1 (6 bases). CDR1 is MNHEY, CDR2 SMNVEV, per germline (reference sequence). The CDR3 consists of 13 residues. V was trimmed by 8 bases and J by 3 bases, leaving 11 bases between them. The CDR3 loop reads CASGRQVNQPQHF. CDR3 coding DNA: TGTGCCAGCGGGAGACAGGTCAATCAGCCCCAGCATTTT.

The chain uses TRBV9 and TRBJ2-7, with D maybe TRBD1 (6 bases). CDR3 length equals 15 residues. Trimming cost V 7 bases and J 3 bases, with 20 bases left between them. CDR1 is SGDLS and CDR2 is YYNGEE in the germline V gene. In DNA, the CDR3 is TGTGCCAGCTCTGCTTCGCAGGGGTGGAACTACGAGCAGTACTTC. Translation gives CASSASQGWNYEQYF.

This rearrangement joins TRBV27 to TRBJ2-3, with TRBD2 matching 7 bases. The trim removed 4 bases at V and 1 base at J, leaving 5 bases unmatched. Germline assignment: CDR1 MNHEY and CDR2 SMNVEV (reference sequence). The length of the CDR3 is 15 residues. CDR3 region: CASSSAGSGTDTQYF. In nucleotides, the CDR3 is TGTGCCAGCAGTTCAGCGGGATCGGGCACAGATACGCAGTATTTT.

CDR3 sequence (DNA): TGTGCCAGCAGAGGGGGATACGAGCAGTACTTC. This sequence encodes CASRGGYEQYF. J is TRBJ2-7 and V is TRBV6-6, with D perhaps TRBD1 (6 bases). The ends were cut back, 6 bases at V and 4 bases at J, with 7 bases in the middle. CDR1 and CDR2 from the germline V gene are MNHNY and SVGAGI (reference sequence). This CDR3 comprises 11 residues.

This sequence joins TRBV7-3 and TRBJ2-1; 11 bases agree with TRBD2. Germline CDR1 reads SGHTA; CDR2 reads FQGTGA. V gave up 4 bases and J gave up 10 bases; unmatched junction bases: 9. The CDR3 extends over 15 amino acids. The CDR3 region has the DNA TGTGCCAGCAGCTCTAGACTAGCGGGGCTAAAAGAGCAGTTCTTC. It translates to CASSSRLAGLKEQFF.

This sequence joins TRBV7-9 and TRBJ2-1; no firm D call. The CDR3 spans 13 residues. V was trimmed by 3 bases and J by 4 bases, leaving 7 bases between them. In germline, CDR1 is SEHNR, CDR2 FQNEAQ (reference sequence). The chain's CDR3 is CASSFAQYNEQFF. CDR3 DNA sequence: TGTGCCAGCAGCTTTGCACAATACAATGAGCAGTTCTTC.

V usage is TRBV7-8 and J usage is TRBJ2-5; the D gene is possibly TRBD2 (6 bases). The CDR3 contains 17 residues. Germline loops: CDR1 SGHVS, CDR2 FQNEAQ. V dropped 3 bases and J dropped 9 bases, with 26 bases sitting between them. The CDR3 bases are TGTGCCAGCAGCTTCTCACCGCCCGGGGGATCGGAGAAGGCCCAGTACTTC. It specifies CASSFSPPGGSEKAQYF.

The genes are TRBV30 and TRBJ2-2; no clear D gene. The CDR3 is made up of 14 amino acids. CDR1 and CDR2 from the germline V gene are GTSNPN and SVGIG (reference sequence). V lost 4 bases, J lost 2 bases, and 11 bases lay in between. The CDR3 sequence is CAWKRSYNTGELFF. CDR3 bases: TGTGCCTGGAAGAGGTCCTACAACACCGGGGAGCTGTTTTTT. The whole variable domain, remainder taken from reference TRBV30 and TRBJ2-2, is SQTIHQWPATLVQPVGSPLSLECTVEGTSNPNLYWYRQAAGRGLQLLFYSVGIGQISSEVPQNLSASRPQDRQFILSSKKLLLSDSGFYLCAWKRSYNTGELFFGEGSRLTVL.

The V call is TRBV9, the J call TRBJ2-5, with TRBD2 matching over 8 bases. Germline CDR1 reads SGDLS; CDR2 reads YYNGEE. The V gene end was trimmed by 0 bases and the J gene end by 2 bases; junction bases not matched to a gene: 9. The CDR3 spans 17 residues. This CDR3 is CASSVAEAGVFQETQYF. CDR3 bases: TGTGCCAGCAGCGTAGCTGAAGCGGGAGTATTTCAAGAGACCCAGTACTTC.

V is TRBV29-1 and J is TRBJ1-1; D not resolved. There are 11 residues in the CDR3. V was shortened by 5 bases and J by 1 base, with 5 bases between the two germline ends. Germline V gene lookup returns CDR1 SQVTM and CDR2 ANQGSEA. The CDR3 DNA sequence: TGCAGCGTTAACTCGAACACTGAAGCTTTCTTT. Translated, it gives CSVNSNTEAFF.

The chain uses TRBV15 and TRBJ1-1; the D gene is possibly TRBD1 (6 bases). This CDR3 is built from 15 residues. CDR1 and CDR2 (germline): LNHNV, YYDKDF (reference sequence). V shed 0 bases and J shed 4 bases, with 12 bases lying between them. The CDR3 region is CATSRDGGAGTEAFF. CDR3 nucleotides: TGTGCCACCAGCAGAGATGGGGGGGCGGGCACTGAAGCTTTCTTT. Full variable domain (missing parts from reference TRBV15 and TRBJ1-1): DAMVIQNPRYQVTQFGKPVTLSCSQTLNHNVMYWYQQKSSQAPKLLFHYYDKDFNNEADTPDNFQSRRPNTSFCFLDIRSPGLGDTAMYLCATSRDGGAGTEAFFGQGTRLTVV.

The gene calls are TRBV29-1 and TRBJ2-7; TRBD2 agrees at 10 bases. CDR3 size: 13 residues. Germline V lookup: CDR1 SQVTM, CDR2 ANQGSEA. Trimming took 8 bases from V and 2 from J; bases not matched to a gene: 6. The CDR3 protein is CSILSGGAYEQYF. The CDR3 coding sequence is TGCAGCATTCTGAGCGGGGGGGCCTACGAGCAGTACTTC.

As to this clone: Sequence at one end of the junction differs from germline and may be a read error. The V call is TRBV7-7, the J call TRBJ2-3, with 8 bases that match TRBD2. Germline V gene lookup returns CDR1 SSHAT and CDR2 FNYEAQ (reference sequence). The CDR3 is 16 amino acids. The CDR3, as DNA: TGTGCTAGCAGCTTAGAGCCGGGGGGGGGATCAGATACGCAGTATTTT. This codes for CASSLEPGGGSDTQYF.